These T cell receptor beta chains were read from a single sample in a study of blood T cell repertoires in COVID-19. Generated by immunoSEQ multiplex PCR, the TCRdb table keeps only in-frame clones and is missing some. The sample holds 200,000 to 250,000 clones, around four fifths seen once. Sequenced material: peripheral blood. Source of these receptors: a woman in her sixties or seventies with acute or convalescent COVID-19. The CDR3 runs from the conserved cysteine through the conserved F or W. The D gene is left open where the match is weak. Expanded clones are given a class, and other clones once, few, many or no size at all.

j_gene: TRBJ2-5
v_gene: TRBV24-1
d_gene: TRBD1
abundance: -
CDR3aa: CATSDTGQGGGETQYF
CDR3nt: TGTGCCACCAGTGATACGGGACAGGGAGGGGGGGAGACCCAGTACTTC

j_gene: TRBJ1-6
v_gene: TRBV6-2/TRBV6-3
d_gene: TRBD1
abundance: -
CDR3aa: CASSWGQGNSPLHF
CDR3nt: TGTGCCAGCAGCTGGGGACAGGGAAATTCACCCCTCCACTTT

j_gene: TRBJ1-5
v_gene: TRBV11-2
d_gene: TRBD1
abundance: -
CDR3aa: CASSRDRNQPQHF
CDR3nt: TGTGCCAGCAGCCGGGACAGGAATCAGCCCCAGCATTTT

j_gene: TRBJ1-6
v_gene: TRBV19
d_gene: -
abundance: once
CDR3aa: CASSINGNSPLHF
CDR3nt: TGTGCCAGTAGTATAAACGGGAATTCACCCCTCCACTTT

j_gene: TRBJ1-6
v_gene: TRBV6-5
d_gene: TRBD1
abundance: -
CDR3aa: CASTWDRNNSPLHF
CDR3nt: TGTGCCAGCACCTGGGACAGGAACAATTCACCCCTCCACTTT

j_gene: TRBJ2-6
v_gene: TRBV29-1
d_gene: -
abundance: -
CDR3aa: CSVGTVSGANVLTF
CDR3nt: TGCAGCGTTGGTACTGTCTCTGGGGCCAACGTCCTGACTTTC

j_gene: TRBJ2-7
v_gene: TRBV2
d_gene: -
abundance: -
CDR3aa: CASSSAPNEQYF
CDR3nt: TGTGCCAGCAGTTCCGCGCCGAACGAGCAGTACTTC

j_gene: TRBJ2-7
v_gene: TRBV7-9
d_gene: -
abundance: once
CDR3aa: CASSLVSGQGPYEQYF
CDR3nt: TGTGCCAGCAGCTTAGTGTCTGGTCAGGGGCCCTACGAGCAGTACTTC

j_gene: TRBJ2-1
v_gene: TRBV10-1
d_gene: TRBD2
abundance: -
CDR3aa: CASSERAGGDYNEQFF
CDR3nt: TGCGCCAGCAGTGAGCGGGCGGGGGGCGATTACAATGAGCAGTTCTTC

j_gene: TRBJ1-1
v_gene: TRBV28
d_gene: TRBD1
abundance: few
CDR3aa: CASSFGTGNTEAFF
CDR3nt: TGTGCCAGCAGTTTCGGGACAGGGAACACTGAAGCTTTCTTT

j_gene: TRBJ2-7
v_gene: TRBV7-2
d_gene: -
abundance: -
CDR3aa: CASSLYYEQYF
CDR3nt: TGTGCCAGCAGCCTATACTACGAGCAGTACTTC

j_gene: TRBJ2-1
v_gene: TRBV5-1
d_gene: TRBD1
abundance: -
CDR3aa: CASRETGNYNEQFF
CDR3nt: TGCGCCAGCAGGGAGACAGGGAACTACAATGAGCAGTTCTTC

j_gene: TRBJ1-3
v_gene: TRBV3-1/TRBV3-2
d_gene: -
abundance: -
CDR3aa: CASSLRARSGNTIYF
CDR3nt: TGTGCCAGCAGTCTCAGGGCCCGCTCTGGAAACACCATATATTTT

j_gene: TRBJ2-4
v_gene: TRBV7-2
d_gene: -
abundance: -
CDR3aa: CASSFFTEKNIQYF
CDR3nt: TGTGCCAGCAGCTTTTTTACAGAGAAAAACATTCAGTACTTC